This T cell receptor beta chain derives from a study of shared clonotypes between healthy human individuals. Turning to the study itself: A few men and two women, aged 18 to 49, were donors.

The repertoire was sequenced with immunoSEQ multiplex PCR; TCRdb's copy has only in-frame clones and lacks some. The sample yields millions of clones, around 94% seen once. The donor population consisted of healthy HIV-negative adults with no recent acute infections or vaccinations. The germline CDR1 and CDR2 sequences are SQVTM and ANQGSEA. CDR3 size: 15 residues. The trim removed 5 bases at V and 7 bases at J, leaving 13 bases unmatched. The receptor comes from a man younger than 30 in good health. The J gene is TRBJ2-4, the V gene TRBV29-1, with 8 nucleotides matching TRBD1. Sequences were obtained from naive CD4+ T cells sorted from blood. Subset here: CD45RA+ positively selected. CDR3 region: CSVFPGQVEGNIQYF. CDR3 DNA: TGCAGCGTTTTCCCGGGACAGGTCGAGGGGAACATTCAGTACTTC.